This is a list of T cell receptor beta chains from one sample in a study of shared clonotypes between healthy human individuals. Data came from immunoSEQ multiplex PCR; TCRdb stores just in-frame clones and leaves some out. Of millions of clones in the sample, 85% to 95% were seen once. Material: naive CD8+ T cells sorted from blood. Every receptor here comes from a man aged 18-30 years in good health. The CDR3 runs from the conserved cysteine through the conserved F or W. A D gene is named only where the DNA matches it firmly.

j_call d_call v_call cdr3_aa
TRBJ1-3 - TRBV9 CASSGKENTIYF
TRBJ2-2 TRBD2 TRBV5-6 CASSWGTSGANTGELFF
TRBJ2-5 TRBD2 TRBV6-5 CASSSLAGPRETQYF
TRBJ2-7 TRBD1 TRBV6-5 CASSSPGTGSYEQYF
TRBJ2-7 TRBD1 TRBV27 CASSTTGGLREQYF
TRBJ2-7 TRBD2 TRBV7-2 CASSGGTSGMNEQYF
TRBJ2-1 - TRBV10-3 CASSYGLSVDEQFF
TRBJ2-5 TRBD2 TRBV4-1 CASSLLPRPGLAGEETQYF
TRBJ2-7 TRBD1 TRBV5-4 CASAGDRGHEQYF
TRBJ2-7 - TRBV13 CASSLAGVRYEQYF
TRBJ2-7 - TRBV9 CASSASTGYPYEQYF
TRBJ2-7 - TRBV7-9 CASSSPFRGSYEQYF
TRBJ2-1 - TRBV7-2 CASSTTRHNEQFF
TRBJ2-7 TRBD2 TRBV6-5 CASSFSGAPLEQYF
TRBJ1-4 TRBD1 TRBV28 CASSFPQSRTGHNEGVEKLFF
TRBJ2-2 - TRBV27 CASSLMGDGGELFF
TRBJ2-7 - TRBV6-5 CATRSFPDSYEQYF
TRBJ2-1 TRBD1 TRBV27 CASSVSWGQAFNEQFF
TRBJ2-1 - TRBV6-5 CASSYSRGERYNEQFF
TRBJ2-1 - TRBV11-2 CASSLGGGTGLDEQFF
TRBJ2-7 - TRBV23-1 CASSLAVSSYEQYF
TRBJ2-7 - TRBV6-6 CASSQLLDSESYEQYF
TRBJ2-1 - TRBV7-9 CASSSPSRSSYNEQFF
TRBJ2-2 - TRBV29-1 CSVESRDFNTGELFF
TRBJ1-1 - TRBV28 CASSLLNNGNEAFF
TRBJ1-2 - TRBV30 CAWRAGVVYGYTF
TRBJ2-5 - TRBV13 CASSLAGSQETQYF
TRBJ2-7 - TRBV10-1 CASSEPSSYEQYF
TRBJ2-3 TRBD2 TRBV7-2 CASRATGGADTQYF
TRBJ2-3 - TRBV14 CASSQAWPQYTDTQYF
TRBJ1-3 - TRBV28 CASLADYSGNTIYF
TRBJ2-7 - TRBV18 CASSGGSSYEQYF
TRBJ1-1 - TRBV2 CASSPGPRGTEAFF
TRBJ1-1 TRBD1 TRBV27 CASSDRGWDTEAFF
TRBJ2-1 TRBD2 TRBV27 CASGTSGGAGQFF
TRBJ2-7 TRBD1 TRBV6-1 CASSDLTGFLEQYF
TRBJ1-3 TRBD1 TRBV5-5 CASSATGAISGNTIYF
TRBJ2-7 TRBD1 TRBV7-2 CASSADRGHEQYF
TRBJ2-7 - TRBV19 CASSIGVDSYEQYF
TRBJ2-7 TRBD2 TRBV7-2 CASSLGGGLAYEQYF
TRBJ2-7 - TRBV5-5 CASSFWQGAYEQYF
TRBJ2-1 TRBD1 TRBV7-9 CASSPGTGEVGQPFF
TRBJ1-3 - TRBV7-9 CASSLVFGPGNTIYF
TRBJ2-5 TRBD2 TRBV5-5 CASSLYSGRTGQETQYF
TRBJ1-1 - TRBV10-3 CANGRGGTEAFF
TRBJ2-3 TRBD2 TRBV5-6 CASSLGLAGGYHSTDTQYF
TRBJ2-1 - TRBV6-6 CASLRSAGYYNEQFF
TRBJ1-5 - TRBV28 CASSLLRGNQPQHF
TRBJ2-6 - TRBV5-8 CASSRGSGANVLTF